This T cell receptor beta chain was observed in a study of neurological immune-mediated disorders. Blood bank volunteers in Maryland, USA, served as healthy controls. Unsorted libraries were prepared from 2 million PBMCs that had been stored at -80 C. This CDR3 is built from 15 residues. Per the germline V gene, CDR1 is MDHEN and CDR2 is SYDVKM. V lost 0 bases, J lost 0 bases, and 9 bases lay in between. This clonotype has a count of ten or more. cDNA was made by 5'RACE with 10-nucleotide random UMIs. The output of every sequencing run, over 200 million TCR-beta sequences, came from 15-18 subjects. TCRdb reprocessed the 5' RACE reads with MiXCR, giving one entry per CDR3 protein. The sample records some 50,000 distinct CDR3 sequences, roughly 15% being singletons.

The chain joins TRBV28 to TRBJ2-7, with D possibly called TRBD1 or TRBD2 (5 bases each). The sample consisted of PBMCs. This TCR derives from a man in his sixties in good health. CDR3 protein: CASSLWAGSSYEQYF. The CDR3 region has the DNA TGTGCCAGCAGTTTATGGGCAGGGAGCTCCTACGAGCAGTACTTC.